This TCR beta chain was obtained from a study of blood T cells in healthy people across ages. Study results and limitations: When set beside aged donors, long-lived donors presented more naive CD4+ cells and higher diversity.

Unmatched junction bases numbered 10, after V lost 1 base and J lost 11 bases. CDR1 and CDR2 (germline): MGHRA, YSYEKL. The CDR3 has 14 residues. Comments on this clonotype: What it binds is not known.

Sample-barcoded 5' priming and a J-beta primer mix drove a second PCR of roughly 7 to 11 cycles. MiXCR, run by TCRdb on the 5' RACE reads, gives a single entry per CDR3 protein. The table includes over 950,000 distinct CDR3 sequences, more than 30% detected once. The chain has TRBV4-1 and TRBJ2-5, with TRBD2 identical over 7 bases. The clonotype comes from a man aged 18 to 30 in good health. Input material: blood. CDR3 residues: CASSQVGTNNEQYF. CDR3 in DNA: TGCGCCAGCAGCCAAGTCGGGACTAACAATGAGCAGTACTTC.